These 21 T cell receptor beta chains came from one sample sequenced in a study of cytomegalovirus exposure and HLA in healthy donors. The primer mix had 60 Vbeta and 13 Jbeta primers. Using immunoSEQ multiplex PCR, the repertoire was profiled, and TCRdb retains in-frame clones only, with some absent. In the table there are 90,000 to 150,000 clones, around 79% of which are singletons. The sequenced sample was PBMCs. Receptors were obtained from a woman aged 30 to 39 in good health and CMV-seropositive.

The chain combines TRBV18 with TRBJ2-7, with 10 nucleotides matching TRBD1. V trimming: 6 bases; J trimming: 7 bases; junction bases outside the gene matches: 6. The CDR3 covers 13 residues. In germline, CDR1 is KGHSH, CDR2 LQKENI. CDR3 in amino acids: CASSLKDRGEQYF. DNA of the CDR3: TGTGCCAGCTCTCTTAAGGACAGGGGGGAGCAGTACTTC.

V is TRBV29-1 and J is TRBJ2-7; perhaps TRBD1 as D (6 bases). V lost 6 bases and J lost 4, with 16 bases in between. Germline CDR1 is SQVTM and CDR2 is ANQGSEA. This CDR3 is 13 amino acids long. CDR3 amino acids: CSVILEQGYEQYF. The CDR3, as DNA: TGCAGCGTAATTCTCGAACAGGGTTACGAGCAGTACTTC.

The genes are TRBV11-1 and TRBJ1-6; 8 bases fit TRBD1. V shed 3 bases, J shed 8 bases, and the junction held 0 bases outside the gene matches. CDR1 and CDR2 (germline): SGHAT, FQDESV (reference sequence). This CDR3 comprises 13 residues. CDR3 bases: TGTGCCAGCAGCTTGGGACAGGATTCACCCCTCCACTTT. It yields the protein CASSLGQDSPLHF.

The genes are TRBV30 and TRBJ1-5; the match to TRBD1 covers 8 bases. V gave up 1 base and J gave up 3 bases; unmatched junction bases: 5. This CDR3 spans 15 amino acids. The germline CDR1 and CDR2 sequences are GTSNPN and SVGIG (reference sequence). The CDR3 coding sequence is TGTGCCTGGAGTGCGGGACAGGTAAACAATCAGCCCCAGCATTTT. The encoded protein is CAWSAGQVNNQPQHF.

The chain links TRBV5-8 to TRBJ2-5; a weak D match, TRBD1 (5 bases). From germline, CDR1 is SGHTS and CDR2 YDEGEE. V dropped 1 base and J dropped 4 bases, with 14 bases sitting between them. CDR3 length equals 15 residues. The CDR3 region is CASSLSGLGRETQYF. CDR3 sequence (DNA): TGTGCCAGCAGCTTGTCAGGGTTAGGAAGAGAGACCCAGTACTTC.

Only one count was recorded for this clone. This chain uses TRBV4-1 with TRBJ1-3, with unresolved D. The germline gives CDR1 MGHRA, CDR2 YSYEKL. Trimming removed 0 bases at V and 6 bases at J, with 15 bases between. The CDR3 sequence is 16 residues long. CDR3 sequence (DNA): TGCGCCAGCAGCCAAGATCCCCCACAGAGCCTAAACACCATATATTTT. This gives the protein CASSQDPPQSLNTIYF.

The V call is TRBV19, the J call TRBJ2-7, with D hard to call. The CDR3 totals 11 residues. Trimming removed 3 bases from V and 6 bases from J, with 6 bases in between. Germline CDR1 reads LNHDA; CDR2 reads SQIVND (reference sequence). Here the CDR3 reads CASSIRGEQYF. The DNA for the CDR3 is TGTGCCAGTAGTATCCGAGGCGAGCAGTACTTC. Complete variable domain (other parts from reference TRBV19 and TRBJ2-7): DGGITQSPKYLFRKEGQNVTLSCEQNLNHDAMYWYRQDPGQGLRLIYYSQIVNDFQKGDIAEGYSVSREKKESFPLTVTSAQKNPTAFYLCASSIRGEQYFGPGTRLTVT.

The chain has TRBV28 and TRBJ1-6; TRBD1 might be the D (6 bases). Germline V lookup: CDR1 MDHEN, CDR2 SYDVKM. The CDR3 is made up of 15 amino acids. The V end lost 7 bases, the J end lost 8 bases, and 18 bases lay between the germline ends. The DNA of the CDR3 is TGTGCCAGCACCCCCTCACAGGGTGCCCATTCACCCCTCCACTTT. It translates to CASTPSQGAHSPLHF.

The V call is TRBV30, the J call TRBJ2-3; 7 positions match TRBD2. Germline CDR1 and CDR2: GTSNPN and SVGIG (reference sequence). This CDR3 comprises 13 residues. The V and J ends lost 4 bases and 3 bases, in that order; junction bases with no gene match: 4. Here the CDR3 DNA reads TGTGCCTGGAAGGCGCGGGGGACAGATACGCAGTATTTT. This encodes CAWKARGTDTQYF.

The rearrangement uses TRBV11-3 and TRBJ2-5; possible D gene TRBD2, 6 bases. This CDR3 contains 13 residues. Germline values: CDR1 SGHNT, CDR2 YENEEA. The V and J ends lost 5 bases and 5 bases respectively, with 12 bases between them. CDR3 amino acids: CASSQTRGETQYF. DNA of the CDR3: TGTGCCAGCAGCCAGACTAGGGGCGAGACCCAGTACTTC.

This clone was counted once. This chain joins TRBV5-1 and TRBJ2-2; D not certain. Looked up from germline, CDR1 is SGHRS and CDR2 is YFSETQ. The CDR3 is 14 residues long. V was cut by 4 bases and J by 5 bases, with 12 bases left in between. CDR3 nucleotide sequence: TGCGCCAGCAGCATGACAATCTGGACCGGGGAGCTGTTTTTT. It translates to CASSMTIWTGELFF.

The chain uses TRBV5-1 and TRBJ2-1; possible D gene TRBD1, 5 bases. V lost 7 bases and J 4 bases, leaving 12 bases between the germline ends. The CDR3 spans 13 residues. Germline V gene sequence: CDR1 SGHRS, CDR2 YFSETQ. The CDR3 region is CASSWGGYNEQFF. The CDR3 DNA reads TGCGCCAGCTCCTGGGGCGGTTACAATGAGCAGTTCTTC. The full variable domain, completed using reference TRBV5-1 and TRBJ2-1, is KAGVTQTPRYLIKTRGQQVTLSCSPISGHRSVSWYQQTPGQGLQFLFEYFSETQRNKGNFPGRFSGRQFSNSRSEMNVSTLELGDSALYLCASSWGGYNEQFFGPGTRLTVL.

The chain is built from TRBV9 and TRBJ2-7; 9 positions match TRBD1. Germline CDR1 and CDR2: SGDLS and YYNGEE. The CDR3 has 15 amino acids. V was clipped by 0 bases and J by 2 bases; unmatched bases: 3. In nucleotides, the CDR3 is TGTGCCAGCAGCGTAGGACAGGGGGGTACCTACGAGCAGTACTTC. Amino acids: CASSVGQGGTYEQYF.

The chain uses TRBV5-1 and TRBJ2-3, with 13 bases that match TRBD2. The CDR3 has 17 residues. Unmatched junction bases numbered 10, after V lost 4 bases and J lost 5 bases. CDR1 and CDR2 (germline): SGHRS, YFSETQ. In DNA form, the CDR3 reads TGCGCCAGCAGCGACTCCACTAGCGGGGGGGCCCGAGATACGCAGTATTTT. It is translated as CASSDSTSGGARDTQYF.

This clone was observed a handful of times. The chain recombines TRBV19 with TRBJ2-5; D unclear. The CDR3 covers 10 residues. The V gene's germline CDR1 is LNHDA and CDR2 SQIVND (reference sequence). V was pared by 8 bases and J by 5 bases, with 6 bases between. The CDR3 region has the DNA TGTGCCAGTGGTCAGGAGACCCAGTACTTC. Its protein is CASGQETQYF.

As concerns this clone: At one of its ends the junction is not consistent with the germline gene, which may arise from a read error. This sample also contains other DNA sequences that code for the same CDR3. This chain connects TRBV30 to TRBJ1-4; D remains unclear. This CDR3 is built from 15 residues. Germline CDR1 and CDR2: GTSNPN and SVGIG (reference sequence). CDR3 in amino acids: CAWSVGGSQNEKLFF. In DNA, the CDR3 is TGCGCCTGGAGTGTAGGCGGGTCGCAGAATGAAAAACTGTTTTTT. Drawing the rest from reference TRBV30 and TRBJ1-4, the complete variable domain is SQTIHQWPATLVQPVGSPLSLECTVEGTSNPNLYWYRQAAGRGLQLLFYSVGIGQISSEVPQNLSASRPQDRQFILSSKKLLLSDSGFYLCAWSVGGSQNEKLFFGSGTQLSVL.

The chain carries TRBV21-1 and TRBJ2-4; TRBD2 was called by the table and not checked on the DNA. TRBV21-1 is labeled a pseudogene. This CDR3 comprises 14 residues. The CDR3 DNA is TGTGCCAGCAGACACGAGGAGGGCAAAAACATTCAGTACTTC. Protein: CASRHEEGKNIQYF.

This chain links TRBV5-1 with TRBJ2-5; TRBD2 agrees at 7 bases. The CDR3 sequence is 13 residues long. From germline, CDR1 is SGHRS and CDR2 YFSETQ. V dropped 7 bases and J dropped 5; count of bases not matched to a gene: 8. The CDR3 DNA is TGCGCCAGCCGCGCGGGGGTTCGGGAGACCCAGTACTTC. Encoded protein: CASRAGVRETQYF.

The rearrangement uses TRBV7-8 and TRBJ2-1, with 9 bases matching TRBD2. CDR3 length: 16 residues. Germline V gene lookup returns CDR1 SGHVS and CDR2 FQNEAQ. The ends lost 2 bases at V and 8 bases at J; junction bases unmatched: 10. The CDR3, as DNA: TGTGCCAGCAGCTTATGGTTGCGGGGGGGCATCGATGAGCAGTTCTTC. This translates into CASSLWLRGGIDEQFF.

The V and J genes are TRBV9 and TRBJ1-1; 9 bases line up with TRBD1. This CDR3 is built from 16 residues. Germline values: CDR1 SGDLS, CDR2 YYNGEE. V was clipped by 3 bases and J by 3 bases; unmatched bases: 9. The DNA of the CDR3 is TGTGCCAGCAGCGCCTCCGCCGGGACAGGGCACACTGAAGCTTTCTTT. Residues: CASSASAGTGHTEAFF.

This clone showed up just a few times. The V and J genes are TRBV2 and TRBJ2-3, with 8 bases lining up with TRBD2. After removal of 6 bases from V and 0 bases from J, the junction contained 2 bases not matched to a gene. CDR1 and CDR2 (germline): SNHLY, FYNNEI. The CDR3 sequence is 14 residues long. Here the CDR3 DNA reads TGTGCCAGCAGACTAGCGGTGAGCACAGATACGCAGTATTTT. This sequence encodes CASRLAVSTDTQYF.